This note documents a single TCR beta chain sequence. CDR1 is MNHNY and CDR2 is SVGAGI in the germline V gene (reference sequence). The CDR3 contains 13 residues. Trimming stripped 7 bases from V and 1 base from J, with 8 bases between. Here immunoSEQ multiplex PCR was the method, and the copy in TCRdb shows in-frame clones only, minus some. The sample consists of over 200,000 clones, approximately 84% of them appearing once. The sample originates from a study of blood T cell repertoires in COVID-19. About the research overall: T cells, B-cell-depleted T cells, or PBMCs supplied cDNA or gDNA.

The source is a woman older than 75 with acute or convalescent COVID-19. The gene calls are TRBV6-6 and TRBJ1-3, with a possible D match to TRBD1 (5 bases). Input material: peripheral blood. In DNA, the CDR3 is TGTGCCAGCATTGGGGGGTCTGGAAACACCATATATTTT. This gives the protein CASIGGSGNTIYF.